The rows below give T cell receptor beta chains drawn from one sample of a study of OX40 agonist ivuxolimab in advanced cancers. Using immunoSEQ multiplex PCR, the repertoire was profiled, and TCRdb retains in-frame clones only, with some absent. The sample holds tens of thousands of clones, approximately 80% seen once. The specimen was CD4+ or CD8+ T cells sorted from blood, collected in a trial of the OX40 agonist ivuxolimab. The origin of the receptors is an adult with an advanced solid tumor such as melanoma, head and neck, liver or kidney cancer. Both conserved end residues are part of each CDR3. The D gene is left open where the match is weak. Size values are once, few and many counts, or a class for expanded clones, and some rows have none.

clone_size: NA
j_call: TRBJ1-1
d_call: NA
v_call: TRBV9
cdr3_nt: TGTGCCAGCAGCGTAGCTGGAGGACTCAGCAACACTGAAGCTTTCTTT
cdr3_aa: CASSVAGGLSNTEAFF

clone_size: NA
j_call: TRBJ1-1
d_call: NA
v_call: TRBV30
cdr3_nt: TGTGCCTGGAGTGTCTGCAATTTTGAAGCTTTCTTT
cdr3_aa: CAWSVCNFEAFF

clone_size: once
j_call: TRBJ1-1
d_call: NA
v_call: TRBV5-4
cdr3_nt: TGTGCCAGCAGCGCCGAGGGGGGTCGCGCCACTGAAGCTTTCTTT
cdr3_aa: CASSAEGGRATEAFF

clone_size: NA
j_call: TRBJ1-6
d_call: NA
v_call: TRBV11-2
cdr3_nt: TGTGCCAGCAGCTTAGACTATAATTCACCCCTCCACTTT
cdr3_aa: CASSLDYNSPLHF

clone_size: once
j_call: TRBJ1-1
d_call: NA
v_call: TRBV7-2
cdr3_nt: TGTGCCAGCAGCTTAGAACCAGGGGCCTCGAACACTGAAGCTTTCTTT
cdr3_aa: CASSLEPGASNTEAFF

clone_size: NA
j_call: TRBJ2-3
d_call: TRBD2
v_call: TRBV28
cdr3_nt: TGTGCCAGCAGTTTATCGGGGGGGCCCGTGTCATCAGATACGCAGTATTTT
cdr3_aa: CASSLSGGPVSSDTQYF

clone_size: NA
j_call: TRBJ2-3
d_call: TRBD2
v_call: TRBV18
cdr3_nt: TGTGCCAGCTCACCGACTATAGCGGGTACAGATACGCAGTATTTT
cdr3_aa: CASSPTIAGTDTQYF

clone_size: few
j_call: TRBJ2-5
d_call: NA
v_call: TRBV5-4
cdr3_nt: TGTGCCAGCAGCAAAGGACACTTAGAGACCCAGTACTTC
cdr3_aa: CASSKGHLETQYF

clone_size: NA
j_call: TRBJ1-5
d_call: NA
v_call: TRBV6-6
cdr3_nt: TGTGCCAGCCTGGCCCGGGCCCTCAATCAGCCCCAGCATTTT
cdr3_aa: CASLARALNQPQHF

clone_size: NA
j_call: TRBJ2-2
d_call: NA
v_call: TRBV10-3
cdr3_nt: TGTGCCAGCATACCCCGACCCGGGCCCACCACCGGGGAGCTGTTTTTT
cdr3_aa: CASIPRPGPTTGELFF

clone_size: once
j_call: TRBJ2-7
d_call: NA
v_call: TRBV6-6
cdr3_nt: TGTGCCAGCAGTCCCCGAGGCACAGAGCAGTACTTC
cdr3_aa: CASSPRGTEQYF

clone_size: once
j_call: TRBJ2-7
d_call: NA
v_call: TRBV7-6
cdr3_nt: TGTGCCAGCAGCTTAGCCGGGAGCGAGCAGTACTTC
cdr3_aa: CASSLAGSEQYF

clone_size: once
j_call: TRBJ1-2
d_call: NA
v_call: TRBV5-6
cdr3_nt: TGTGCCAGCAGCCTCGGAGGGGCCCAAGGCTACACCTTC
cdr3_aa: CASSLGGAQGYTF

clone_size: NA
j_call: TRBJ2-3
d_call: TRBD2
v_call: TRBV7-2
cdr3_nt: TGTGCCAGCAGCTCCCAAAGCGGGAGGGGGACAGATACGCAGTATTTT
cdr3_aa: CASSSQSGRGTDTQYF

clone_size: NA
j_call: TRBJ2-7
d_call: NA
v_call: TRBV27
cdr3_nt: TGTGCCAGCAGTTTAAAGGTGGGCTACGAGCAGTACTTC
cdr3_aa: CASSLKVGYEQYF

clone_size: few
j_call: TRBJ2-1
d_call: NA
v_call: TRBV12-5
cdr3_nt: TGTGCTAGCACTAGGGGGGGGGATCTCAATGAGCAGTTCTTC
cdr3_aa: CASTRGGDLNEQFF

clone_size: NA
j_call: TRBJ1-4
d_call: NA
v_call: TRBV30
cdr3_nt: TGTGCCTGGAGTGCTGGTGGGGGCCGATTTGTTCCTTTTTTCTTT
cdr3_aa: CAWSAGGGRFVPFFF

clone_size: NA
j_call: TRBJ2-7
d_call: NA
v_call: TRBV28
cdr3_nt: TGTGCCAGCAGTTTAATTCAAATGGCGGTCGAGCAGTACTTC
cdr3_aa: CASSLIQMAVEQYF

clone_size: NA
j_call: TRBJ2-3
d_call: NA
v_call: TRBV6-1
cdr3_nt: TGTGCCAGCAGTGAAGCGTGGGGAGGAGGAACAGATACGCAGTATTTT
cdr3_aa: CASSEAWGGGTDTQYF

clone_size: NA
j_call: TRBJ1-3
d_call: NA
v_call: TRBV7-9
cdr3_nt: TGTGCCAGCAGCTTAGACCTGCATTTT
cdr3_aa: CASSLDLHF

clone_size: NA
j_call: TRBJ2-1
d_call: TRBD1
v_call: TRBV11-1
cdr3_nt: TGTGCCAGCACCTCTGGACAGGGGGTTTACAATGAGCAGTTCTTC
cdr3_aa: CASTSGQGVYNEQFF

clone_size: NA
j_call: TRBJ2-5
d_call: TRBD2
v_call: TRBV5-1
cdr3_nt: TGCGCCAGCAGCCCAACTGGGACTAGCGGGGCTGAGACCCAGTACTTC
cdr3_aa: CASSPTGTSGAETQYF

clone_size: medium-sized
j_call: TRBJ2-3
d_call: NA
v_call: TRBV19
cdr3_nt: TGTGCCAGTAGTGGCACTGAGGATACGCAGTATTTT
cdr3_aa: CASSGTEDTQYF

clone_size: NA
j_call: TRBJ1-4
d_call: NA
v_call: TRBV6-1
cdr3_nt: TGTGCCAGCAGCCTGGCGGGGGCCGGTGAAAAACTGTTTTTT
cdr3_aa: CASSLAGAGEKLFF

clone_size: NA
j_call: TRBJ2-7
d_call: TRBD1
v_call: TRBV7-2
cdr3_nt: TGTGCCAGCAGCCTAAGTCCGGGACAGGCCGACTACGAGCAGTACTTC
cdr3_aa: CASSLSPGQADYEQYF

clone_size: NA
j_call: TRBJ2-6
d_call: NA
v_call: TRBV30
cdr3_nt: TGTGCCTGGAGTCTAGGGTCTGGGGCCAACGTCCTGACTTTC
cdr3_aa: CAWSLGSGANVLTF

clone_size: few
j_call: TRBJ1-2
d_call: NA
v_call: TRBV5-1
cdr3_nt: TGCGCCAGCAGCTTGGTGGGAAATGGCTACACCTTC
cdr3_aa: CASSLVGNGYTF

clone_size: NA
j_call: TRBJ2-2
d_call: TRBD2
v_call: TRBV5-6
cdr3_nt: TGTGCCAGCAGCCAAATTCAGGGCGGGGGGCTGTTTTTT
cdr3_aa: CASSQIQGGGLFF

clone_size: once
j_call: TRBJ2-3
d_call: NA
v_call: TRBV7-9
cdr3_nt: TGTGCCAGCAGCTTTAATACCCAGGGCACAGATACGCAGTATTTT
cdr3_aa: CASSFNTQGTDTQYF

clone_size: NA
j_call: TRBJ2-3
d_call: NA
v_call: TRBV5-5
cdr3_nt: TGTGCCAGCAGCCAGGGGAGCACAGATACGCAGTATTTT
cdr3_aa: CASSQGSTDTQYF

clone_size: NA
j_call: TRBJ1-6
d_call: NA
v_call: TRBV28
cdr3_nt: TGTGCCAGCAGTTTGGTCAGCGACAGAAGTTCACCCCTCCACTTT
cdr3_aa: CASSLVSDRSSPLHF

clone_size: NA
j_call: TRBJ2-1
d_call: NA
v_call: TRBV6-5
cdr3_nt: TGTGCCAGCAGGCCACATCAGGGGAGTGAGCAGTTCTTC
cdr3_aa: CASRPHQGSEQFF

clone_size: NA
j_call: TRBJ2-5
d_call: NA
v_call: TRBV27
cdr3_nt: TGTGCCAGCAGTTCCCGCCGGGACTCAAAAGAGACCCAGTACTTC
cdr3_aa: CASSSRRDSKETQYF

clone_size: NA
j_call: TRBJ2-5
d_call: NA
v_call: TRBV15
cdr3_nt: TGTGCCACCAGCAGAGATGGCGAGGGGCCGATGACCCAGTACTTC
cdr3_aa: CATSRDGEGPMTQYF

clone_size: NA
j_call: TRBJ1-3
d_call: NA
v_call: TRBV5-8
cdr3_nt: TGTGCCAGCAGCTTGCCCGCGGGTCGCAACACCATATATTTT
cdr3_aa: CASSLPAGRNTIYF

clone_size: NA
j_call: TRBJ1-5
d_call: TRBD1
v_call: TRBV5-1
cdr3_nt: TGCGCCAGCAGCCGGGGGACAGGGAATAGCAATCAGCCCCAGCATTTT
cdr3_aa: CASSRGTGNSNQPQHF

clone_size: NA
j_call: TRBJ1-3
d_call: NA
v_call: TRBV28
cdr3_nt: TGTGCCAGCAGGGTTCCTCTTGGAAACACCATATATTTT
cdr3_aa: CASRVPLGNTIYF

clone_size: once
j_call: TRBJ1-5
d_call: NA
v_call: TRBV28
cdr3_nt: TGTGCCAGCGCCATGAGGGGTCAGCCCCAGCATTTT
cdr3_aa: CASAMRGQPQHF

clone_size: NA
j_call: TRBJ2-4
d_call: NA
v_call: TRBV11-2
cdr3_nt: TGTGCCAGCAGCTTAGAATTAGGCCGCCTGGGTCTAGCCAAAAACATTCAGTACTTC
cdr3_aa: CASSLELGRLGLAKNIQYF

clone_size: NA
j_call: TRBJ2-5
d_call: TRBD1
v_call: TRBV7-3
cdr3_nt: TGTGCCAGCAGCAGCCGACAGGGGGCCACAGAGACCCAGTACTTC
cdr3_aa: CASSSRQGATETQYF

clone_size: NA
j_call: TRBJ1-2
d_call: NA
v_call: TRBV10-2
cdr3_nt: TGCGCCAGCAGTGAGTCCCGGACACATGGCTACACCTTC
cdr3_aa: CASSESRTHGYTF

clone_size: NA
j_call: TRBJ2-5
d_call: TRBD2
v_call: TRBV4-2
cdr3_nt: TGTGCCAGCAGCCAAGGACTAGCGTTGTACCAAGAGACCCAGTACTTC
cdr3_aa: CASSQGLALYQETQYF

clone_size: NA
j_call: TRBJ1-1
d_call: TRBD1
v_call: TRBV28
cdr3_nt: TGTGCCAGCCGCTCCGGGACAGGACTGTTATCTGAAGCTTTCTTT
cdr3_aa: CASRSGTGLLSEAFF

clone_size: few
j_call: TRBJ2-3
d_call: NA
v_call: TRBV7-9
cdr3_nt: TGTGCCAGCAGCTTAGGGGGACCAGGTACGCAGTATTTT
cdr3_aa: CASSLGGPGTQYF

clone_size: once
j_call: TRBJ1-4
d_call: NA
v_call: TRBV7-9
cdr3_nt: TGTGCCAGCAGCTTAGGCCGTGGAAATAGGGAAAAACTGTTTTTT
cdr3_aa: CASSLGRGNREKLFF

clone_size: NA
j_call: TRBJ1-6
d_call: NA
v_call: TRBV7-9
cdr3_nt: TGTGCCAGCAGCTTACTGGGGCAGGATAATTCACCCCTCCACTTT
cdr3_aa: CASSLLGQDNSPLHF

clone_size: once
j_call: TRBJ1-2
d_call: TRBD1
v_call: TRBV28
cdr3_nt: TGTGCCAGCAGTCTTTGGGGGACAGGGGCGGGGAGAGGCTACACCTTC
cdr3_aa: CASSLWGTGAGRGYTF

clone_size: NA
j_call: TRBJ2-3
d_call: NA
v_call: TRBV5-1
cdr3_nt: TGCGCCAGCAGCCGGCTCGGACATAGCACAGATACGCAGTATTTT
cdr3_aa: CASSRLGHSTDTQYF

clone_size: NA
j_call: TRBJ1-3
d_call: NA
v_call: TRBV6-6
cdr3_nt: TGTGCCAGCAAGGTCGGGGGGGAAGGAAACACCATATATTTT
cdr3_aa: CASKVGGEGNTIYF

clone_size: NA
j_call: TRBJ2-3
d_call: NA
v_call: TRBV25-1
cdr3_nt: TGTGCCAGCAGTGAAGGCCGGGTGATAGATACGCAGTATTTT
cdr3_aa: CASSEGRVIDTQYF

clone_size: NA
j_call: TRBJ2-7
d_call: TRBD1
v_call: TRBV5-1
cdr3_nt: TGCGCCAGCAGCTATTCGACAGGGTGGGCCTACGAGCAGTACTTC
cdr3_aa: CASSYSTGWAYEQYF

clone_size: NA
j_call: TRBJ2-4
d_call: TRBD2
v_call: TRBV5-1
cdr3_nt: TGCGCCAGCAGCTTGGGCGGGGGGAACGCCCGACTAGCCAAAAACATTCAGTACTTC
cdr3_aa: CASSLGGGNARLAKNIQYF

clone_size: NA
j_call: TRBJ2-7
d_call: NA
v_call: TRBV6-5
cdr3_nt: TGTGCCAGCAATCGACAGGCAAACCTCTACGAGCAGTACTTC
cdr3_aa: CASNRQANLYEQYF

clone_size: NA
j_call: TRBJ1-5
d_call: NA
v_call: TRBV18
cdr3_nt: TGTGCCAGCTCACCACTAGGCAGGGGAAGGAGTGGCAATCAGCCCCAGCATTTT
cdr3_aa: CASSPLGRGRSGNQPQHF

clone_size: few
j_call: TRBJ1-2
d_call: NA
v_call: TRBV5-1
cdr3_nt: TGCGCCAGCAGCCCCGCATTGGGCGTACAGAATGGCTACACCTTC
cdr3_aa: CASSPALGVQNGYTF